The 8 T cell receptor beta chains below were found in one sample sequenced in a study of blood T cells in healthy people across ages. Then a second PCR, running roughly 6 to 12 cycles, was carried out with a sample-barcoded 5' primer and a J-beta primer mix. TCRdb ran MiXCR on the 5' RACE reads and lists one entry per CDR3 protein. The data hold approximately 1,700,000 distinct CDR3 sequences, with approximately 39% observed a single time. The sequencing input was blood. These receptors came from a human donor in good health.

V gene TRBV6-6 combines with J gene TRBJ2-3; 8 bases are shared with TRBD2. The length of the CDR3 is 15 residues. The junction had 9 bases not matched to a gene; V was cut back by 9 bases and J by 1 base. Germline CDR1 and CDR2: MNHNY and SVGAGI (reference sequence). The DNA for the CDR3 is TGTGCCAGTCTAAACGGGGGGGCCGGCACAGATACGCAGTATTTT. It yields the protein CASLNGGAGTDTQYF.

The chain combines TRBV7-2 with TRBJ2-5, with TRBD2 identical over 7 bases. V lost 3 bases, J lost 4 bases, and 11 bases stayed unmatched. The CDR3 extends over 16 amino acids. Germline V CDR1 and CDR2: SGHTA, FQGNSA. The CDR3 spells CASSFPMAGVRETQYF. DNA of the CDR3: TGTGCCAGCAGCTTCCCAATGGCGGGGGTTCGAGAGACCCAGTACTTC. The variable domain in full, with the rest retrieved from reference TRBV7-2 and TRBJ2-5, is GAGVSQSPSNKVTEKGKDVELRCDPISGHTALYWYRQSLGQGLEFLIYFQGNSAPDKSGLPSDRFSAERTGGSVSTLTIQRTQQEDSAVYLCASSFPMAGVRETQYFGPGTRLLVL.

The chain carries TRBV6-5 and TRBJ1-5; 7 bases match TRBD1. The junction had 5 bases not matched to a gene; V was cut back by 8 bases and J by 4 bases. This CDR3 contains 13 residues. From germline, CDR1 is MNHEY and CDR2 SVGAGI. The DNA for the CDR3 is TGTGCCAGCGGGGCAGGGGGAAATCAGCCCCAGCATTTT. It codes for CASGAGGNQPQHF.

This clonotype showed up just a few times. V usage is TRBV4-3 and J usage is TRBJ2-4, with D perhaps matching TRBD2 (6 bases). Matching the DNA end better, TRBJ2-7 makes the J call doubtful. CDR3 size: 14 residues. Germline V gene lookup returns CDR1 LGHNA and CDR2 YSLEER. For the CDR3, the DNA is TGCGCCAGCAGCCAGGGCCTGACTAGTCACGAGCAGTACTTC. Its protein product is CASSQGLTSHEQYF.

The chain has TRBV12-3 or TRBV12-4 and TRBJ2-1; D tentatively fits TRBD1 or TRBD2 (5 bases each). The CDR3 contains 13 residues. V was trimmed by 4 bases and J by 9 bases, leaving 13 bases between them. This CDR3 reads CASSSGRGVEQFF. CDR3 DNA: TGTGCCAGCAGTTCGGGACGAGGGGTTGAGCAGTTCTTC.

The chain employs TRBV12-3 or TRBV12-4 and TRBJ1-5, with D possibly TRBD1 on 6 matching bases. CDR3 length equals 14 residues. V was shortened by 6 bases and J by 7 bases, with 16 bases between the two germline ends. The CDR3 is CASSLTGNQQPQHF. In DNA, the CDR3 is TGTGCCAGCAGCTTAACAGGGAATCAACAGCCCCAGCATTTT.

This clonotype has a handful of counts. V is TRBV7-8 and J is TRBJ1-1; 7 nucleotides line up with TRBD1. V gave up 2 bases and J gave up 4 bases; unmatched junction bases: 10. CDR3 length: 16 amino acids. Germline V gives CDR1 SGHVS, CDR2 FQNEAQ. CDR3 coding DNA: TGTGCCAGCAGCTTACAAGGGGGCAGAGGTGTCACTGAAGCTTTCTTT. It yields the protein CASSLQGGRGVTEAFF. Drawing the rest from reference TRBV7-8 and TRBJ1-1, the complete variable domain is GAGVSQSPRYKVAKRGQDVALRCDPISGHVSLFWYQQALGQGPEFLTYFQNEAQLDKSGLPSDRFFAERPEGSVSTLKIQRTQQEDSAVYLCASSLQGGRGVTEAFFGQGTRLTVV.

This clonotype was seen a handful of times. The gene calls are TRBV7-2 and TRBJ2-7, with D perhaps assigned TRBD1 or TRBD2 (5 bases each). The CDR3 covers 14 residues. Between the trimmed V and J ends, which lost 7 bases and 1 base, there was a span of 14 bases. CDR1 SGHTA and CDR2 FQGNSA come from the germline V gene. CDR3 residues: CASTPGPLSYEQYF. The CDR3 DNA reads as TGTGCCAGCACCCCGGGGCCCCTATCCTACGAGCAGTACTTC. The full variable domain, with the rest looked up from reference TRBV7-2 and TRBJ2-7, is GAGVSQSPSNKVTEKGKDVELRCDPISGHTALYWYRQSLGQGLEFLIYFQGNSAPDKSGLPSDRFSAERTGGSVSTLTIQRTQQEDSAVYLCASTPGPLSYEQYFGPGTRLTVT.